These 2 T cell receptor beta chains share one sample of origin, sequenced in a study of blood T cell repertoires in COVID-19. TCRdb's copy holds only in-frame clones and misses some; the assay was immunoSEQ multiplex PCR. The sample consists of about 140,000 clones, 82% of them appearing once. The specimen sequenced was peripheral blood. The receptors come from an elderly woman with acute or convalescent COVID-19.

The DNA of the CDR3 is TGCGCCAGCAGCCTAGCGGGACAGGGGATCTACGAGCAGTACTTC. It yields the protein CASSLAGQGIYEQYF. The chain uses TRBV5-1 and TRBJ2-7, with D perhaps TRBD1 (10 bases). The CDR3 length is 15 residues. Between the trimmed V and J ends, which lost 4 bases and 3 bases, there was a span of 17 bases. CDR1 is SGHRS and CDR2 is YFSETQ in the germline V gene.

There are a few counts of this clone. The rearrangement joins TRBV28 to TRBJ1-2; D is ambiguous. Trimming removed 10 bases from V and 4 bases from J, with 19 bases in between. CDR3 length: 14 amino acids. Germline assignment: CDR1 MDHEN and CDR2 SYDVKM. The CDR3 protein is CATQVAGGIYGYTF. Written as DNA, the CDR3 is TGTGCCACCCAGGTGGCGGGAGGTATCTATGGCTACACCTTC.